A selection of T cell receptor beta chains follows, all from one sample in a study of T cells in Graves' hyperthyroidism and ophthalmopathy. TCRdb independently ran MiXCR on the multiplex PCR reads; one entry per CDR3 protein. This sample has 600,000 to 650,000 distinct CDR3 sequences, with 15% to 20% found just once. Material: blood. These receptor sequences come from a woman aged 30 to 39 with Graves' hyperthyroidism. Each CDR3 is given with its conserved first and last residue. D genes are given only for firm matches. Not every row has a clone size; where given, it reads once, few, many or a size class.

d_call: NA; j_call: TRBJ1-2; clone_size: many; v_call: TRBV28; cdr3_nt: TGTGCCAGCAGACGGGGCTCTAACTATGGCTACACCTTC; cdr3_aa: CASRRGSNYGYTF
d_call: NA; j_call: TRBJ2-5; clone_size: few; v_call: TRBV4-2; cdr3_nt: TGTGCCAGCAGCCAAGAGTGGCCTAGTAGTGAGGAGACCCAGTACTTC; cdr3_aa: CASSQEWPSSEETQYF
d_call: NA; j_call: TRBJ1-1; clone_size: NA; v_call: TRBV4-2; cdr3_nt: TGTGCCAGCAGCCCAGCGGTGGCCGGAGGGACTGAAGCTTTCTTT; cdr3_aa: CASSPAVAGGTEAFF
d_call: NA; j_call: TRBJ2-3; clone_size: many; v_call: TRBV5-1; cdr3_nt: TGCGCCAGCAGCTTGGCCTTACTAGGGGGCACAGATACGCAGTATTTT; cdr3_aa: CASSLALLGGTDTQYF
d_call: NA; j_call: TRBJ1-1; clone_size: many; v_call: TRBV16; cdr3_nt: TGTGCCAGCAGCCAATCCACAGCCCTGAACACTGAAGCTTTCTTT; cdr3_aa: CASSQSTALNTEAFF
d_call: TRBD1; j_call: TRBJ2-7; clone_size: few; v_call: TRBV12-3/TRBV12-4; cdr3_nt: TGTGCCAGCAACAGGGGGCCGCCCCAGGAGCAGTACTTC; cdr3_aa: CASNRGPPQEQYF
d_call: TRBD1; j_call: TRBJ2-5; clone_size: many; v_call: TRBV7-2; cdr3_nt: TGTGCCAGCAGCTTAGACAGGGGGCTGGAGACCCAGTACTTC; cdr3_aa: CASSLDRGLETQYF
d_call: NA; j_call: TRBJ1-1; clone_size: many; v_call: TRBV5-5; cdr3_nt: TGTGCCAGCTTGGGGGGCTCTGAAGCTTTCTTT; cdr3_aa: CASLGGSEAFF
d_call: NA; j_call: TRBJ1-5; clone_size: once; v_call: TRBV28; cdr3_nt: TGTACCAGCAGTTTAGTGGAGAGGCCCCAGCATTTT; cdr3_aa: CTSSLVERPQHF
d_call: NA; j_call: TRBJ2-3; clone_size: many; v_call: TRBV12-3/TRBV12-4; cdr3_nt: TGTGCCAGCAGTAGGAGGGGAATAAAGACAGATACGCAGTATTTT; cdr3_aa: CASSRRGIKTDTQYF
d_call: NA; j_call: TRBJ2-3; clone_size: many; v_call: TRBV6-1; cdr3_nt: TGTGCCGTTCTGGCGGGGGCGGGAGATACGCAGTATTTT; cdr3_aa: CAVLAGAGDTQYF
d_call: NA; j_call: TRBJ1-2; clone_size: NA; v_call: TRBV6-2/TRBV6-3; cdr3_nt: TGTGCCAGCACGGGCAGGGGTAACTATGGCTACACCTTC; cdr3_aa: CASTGRGNYGYTF
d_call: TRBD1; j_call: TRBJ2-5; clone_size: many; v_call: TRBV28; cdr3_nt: TGTGCCAGCAGTACACAGGGGAGAGAGACCCAGTACTTC; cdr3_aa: CASSTQGRETQYF
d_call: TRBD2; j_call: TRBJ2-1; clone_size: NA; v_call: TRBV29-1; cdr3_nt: TGCAGCGTCGAACCCCTCCGGGGGGTTGAGCAGTTCTTC; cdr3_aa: CSVEPLRGVEQFF